The source of this T cell receptor (beta chain) is a study of cytomegalovirus exposure and HLA in healthy donors. Amplification used 60 Vbeta primers and 13 Jbeta primers. Sequencing used immunoSEQ multiplex PCR; TCRdb keeps in-frame clones, though not all of them. The sample yields 45,000 or so clones, around 69% seen once. Trimming left V 0 bases short and J 0 bases short, with 6 bases between. There are 14 residues in the CDR3. The V gene's germline CDR1 is SGHRS and CDR2 YFSETQ. Turning to this clone: Its antigen is not known. Other DNA sequences in the sample encode the same CDR3.

Findings and limits, study-wide: On later analysis, the bulk of CMV-associated TCR beta chains appeared to be HLA-restricted. From TCR beta sequences, most subjects' HLA-A and HLA-B alleles were reportedly predicted accurately. Later analysis revealed greater clonal expansion in HLA-associated TCR beta chains than in equally common others. In a later analysis, at a false discovery rate of 0.05, roughly 17,000 TCR beta sequences matched HLA alleles.

The sample comprised PBMCs. The J gene is TRBJ2-5, the V gene TRBV5-1; tentative D call: TRBD1 (5 bases). The TCR originated in a woman in her thirties in good health and CMV-seronegative. CDR3 DNA: TGCGCCAGCAGCTTGGGCAGGGACCAAGAGACCCAGTACTTC. As protein: CASSLGRDQETQYF.